A single sample gave rise to the 32 T cell receptor beta chains below, sequenced in a study of shared clonotypes between healthy human individuals. Profiling relied on immunoSEQ multiplex PCR, and the TCRdb table lists in-frame clones only, not all of them. In the table there are under 1 million clones, 90% to 97% of which are singletons. CD45RO negativity and positive selection for CCR7 defined naive CD8 cells, a population that excluded terminally differentiated effector memory CD45RA+ cells. The source material was naive CD8+ T cells sorted from blood. The receptors derive from a young man in good health.

V usage is TRBV29-1 and J usage is TRBJ2-7; D is ambiguous. Germline CDR1 is SQVTM and CDR2 is ANQGSEA. CDR3 length: 13 amino acids. Trimming shortened V by 1 base and J by 2 bases, and 9 bases separated the two germline ends. The CDR3, as DNA: TGCAGCGTTGAAGGGGGTACCCCCTACGAGCAGTACTTC. This codes for CSVEGGTPYEQYF.

The CDR3 DNA reads TGTGCCACGACAGGGGGGAACACTGAAGCTTTCTTT. It yields the protein CATTGGNTEAFF. This sequence joins TRBV7-9 and TRBJ1-1; 9 bases fit TRBD1. The CDR3 covers 12 residues. The junction had 1 base not matched to a gene; V was cut back by 10 bases and J by 1 base. The germline V gene has CDR1 SEHNR and CDR2 FQNEAQ (reference sequence).

In this sample, this clone turned up once. The gene calls are TRBV6-6 and TRBJ1-4; a possible D gene is TRBD1 (5 bases). The CDR3 loop spans 15 amino acids. CDR1 is MNHNY and CDR2 is SVGAGI in the germline V gene (reference sequence). The germline V and J ends were trimmed by 2 bases and 14 bases, with 21 bases remaining between them. The CDR3 DNA sequence: TGTGCCAGCAGTTACACCTCACCGACAGCGGTAGGGCTGTTTTTT. It specifies CASSYTSPTAVGLFF.

The chain links TRBV7-8 to TRBJ2-5, with D possibly being TRBD2 (6 bases). This CDR3 is 15 amino acids long. Trimming pared 5 bases from V and 2 bases from J, leaving 15 bases between. From germline, CDR1 is SGHVS and CDR2 FQNEAQ. CDR3 amino acids: CASSPALALQETQYF. The DNA of the CDR3 is TGTGCCAGCAGCCCAGCCCTAGCGCTTCAAGAGACCCAGTACTTC.

V and J are TRBV7-9 and TRBJ2-5; tentatively, D is TRBD1 (7 bases). The CDR3 runs to 15 residues. In germline, CDR1 is SEHNR, CDR2 FQNEAQ (reference sequence). V gave up 1 base and J gave up 1 base, with 10 bases separating them. The DNA for the CDR3 is TGTGCCAGCAGCTTAGTGCGGGACAGCCAAGAGACCCAGTACTTC. It specifies CASSLVRDSQETQYF.

The chain is built from TRBV19 and TRBJ1-1; D possibly corresponds to TRBD1 (5 bases). The germline V and J ends were trimmed by 3 bases and 1 base, with 9 bases remaining between them. The CDR3 consists of 14 residues. Germline V gene data show CDR1 as LNHDA and CDR2 as SQIVND (reference sequence). The CDR3 loop reads CASSMGPGNTEAFF. The CDR3 coding sequence is TGTGCCAGTAGTATGGGACCGGGGAACACTGAAGCTTTCTTT.

The rearrangement links TRBV11-2 to TRBJ2-2, with 10 bases matching TRBD2. The CDR3 covers 18 residues. With V trimmed by 6 bases and J by 7 bases, 17 bases remained unmatched. Germline V gene data show CDR1 as SGHAT and CDR2 as FQNNGV. CDR3 nucleotide sequence: TGTGCCAGCAGGCCCTCCCCAGCGGGAGGGCCAGGAAACGGGGAGCTGTTTTTT. It specifies CASRPSPAGGPGNGELFF.

The chain is built from TRBV5-1 and TRBJ1-1, with 7 bases that match TRBD1. J lost 8 bases, V lost 4 bases, and 8 bases had no gene match. This CDR3 is built from 13 residues. The germline V gene has CDR1 SGHRS and CDR2 YFSETQ. The CDR3 nucleotides are TGCGCCAGCAGCCCGACAGGGATTCGAGAAGCTTTCTTT. This gives the protein CASSPTGIREAFF. The full variable domain, in which reference TRBV5-1 and TRBJ1-1 provide the parts outside the CDR3, is KAGVTQTPRYLIKTRGQQVTLSCSPISGHRSVSWYQQTPGQGLQFLFEYFSETQRNKGNFPGRFSGRQFSNSRSEMNVSTLELGDSALYLCASSPTGIREAFFGQGTRLTVV.

This rearrangement joins TRBV11-2 to TRBJ2-5; 11 bases agree with TRBD2. Germline V gene lookup returns CDR1 SGHAT and CDR2 FQNNGV. The CDR3 runs 15 residues. With 7 bases clipped from V and 5 bases from J, the junction kept 9 bases outside the gene matches. The CDR3: CASTQLAGVGETQYF. CDR3 nucleotide sequence: TGTGCCAGCACCCAACTAGCGGGAGTAGGGGAGACCCAGTACTTC.

This rearrangement joins TRBV30 to TRBJ2-5, with unresolved D. CDR1 and CDR2 from the germline V gene are GTSNPN and SVGIG (reference sequence). Trimming removed 1 base from V and 5 bases from J, with 5 bases in between. The CDR3 spans 11 residues. CDR3 residues: CAWSDQETQYF. DNA of the CDR3: TGTGCCTGGAGTGATCAGGAGACCCAGTACTTC.

This chain uses TRBV27 with TRBJ2-7, with no clear D. Trimming stripped 4 bases from V and 2 bases from J, with 12 bases between. The V gene's germline CDR1 is MNHEY and CDR2 SMNVEV (reference sequence). The CDR3 loop spans 14 amino acids. The CDR3 sequence is CASSWGFAPYEQYF. Here the CDR3 DNA reads TGTGCCAGCAGTTGGGGTTTTGCTCCCTACGAGCAGTACTTC.

The rearrangement links TRBV7-8 to TRBJ2-1, with D possibly being TRBD1 (5 bases). The length of the CDR3 is 12 residues. Germline values: CDR1 SGHVS, CDR2 FQNEAQ. Trimming pared 7 bases from V and 4 bases from J, leaving 8 bases between. The CDR3 loop is CASMTEYNEQFF. CDR3 coding DNA: TGTGCCAGCATGACAGAATACAATGAGCAGTTCTTC.

This chain joins TRBV28 and TRBJ2-3; 7 bases fit TRBD1. Trimming took 6 bases from V and 5 from J; bases not matched to a gene: 5. The CDR3 extends over 13 amino acids. Germline V lookup: CDR1 MDHEN, CDR2 SYDVKM. As DNA, the CDR3 is TGTGCCAGCAGGTTCCCAGGGGGAGATACGCAGTATTTT. Its protein product is CASRFPGGDTQYF.

The rearrangement uses TRBV5-4 and TRBJ2-7, with 11 bases aligning to TRBD2. Germline V gives CDR1 SGHNT, CDR2 YYREEE (reference sequence). Trimming removed 4 bases from V and 3 bases from J; junction bases left unmatched: 6. CDR3 length equals 15 residues. The CDR3 loop is CASSRITSGSYEQYF. CDR3 bases: TGTGCCAGCAGCCGTATTACTAGCGGGAGCTACGAGCAGTACTTC.

J is TRBJ2-1 and V is TRBV20-1; D uncertain. This CDR3 comprises 11 residues. CDR1 DFQATT and CDR2 SNEGSKA come from the germline V gene (reference sequence). The germline V and J ends were trimmed by 5 bases and 7 bases, with 9 bases remaining between them. In nucleotides, the CDR3 is TGCAGTGCTGAAGTAGGGAATGAGCAGTTCTTC. Its protein is CSAEVGNEQFF.

This clone was seen once. The J gene is TRBJ2-5, the V gene TRBV15; possible D gene TRBD2, 5 bases. The V gene's germline CDR1 is LNHNV and CDR2 YYDKDF (reference sequence). This CDR3 spans 16 amino acids. The V end lost 0 bases, the J end lost 2 bases, and 13 bases lay between the germline ends. The CDR3 sequence is CATSRDPPEAQETQYF. The CDR3, as DNA: TGTGCCACCAGCAGAGATCCGCCGGAGGCGCAAGAGACCCAGTACTTC.

The rearrangement uses TRBV6-1 and TRBJ2-1; D possibly corresponds to TRBD1 (6 bases). The V end was cut by 6 bases, the J end by 5 bases, with 8 bases between. CDR3 length: 12 amino acids. Germline assignment: CDR1 MNHNS and CDR2 SASEGT. This chain's CDR3 is CASSRGDNEQFF. CDR3 bases: TGTGCCAGCAGCAGGGGTGACAATGAGCAGTTCTTC.

This clone was picked up one time. The chain links TRBV7-9 to TRBJ2-7; 16 positions match TRBD2. CDR1 and CDR2 from the germline V gene are SEHNR and FQNEAQ (reference sequence). The V and J ends lost 5 bases and 6 bases, in that order; junction bases with no gene match: 4. The CDR3 sequence is 15 residues long. CDR3 nucleotide sequence: TGTGCCAGCAGCGGGACTAGCGGGAGGGCCCTCGAGCAGTACTTC. Encoded protein: CASSGTSGRALEQYF.

This chain connects TRBV19 to TRBJ2-7; TRBD2 aligns across 10 bases. V was pared by 4 bases and J by 6 bases, with 12 bases of the junction left unmatched. The CDR3 loop spans 16 amino acids. Germline assignment: CDR1 LNHDA and CDR2 SQIVND (reference sequence). The CDR3 loop is CASSTGLAERFAEQYF. CDR3 DNA: TGTGCCAGTAGTACTGGACTAGCGGAGCGTTTCGCCGAGCAGTACTTC.

The chain recombines TRBV30 with TRBJ1-2; the D is unclear. Trimming took off 6 bases at V and 5 bases at J, with 16 bases between the two ends. The germline V gene encodes CDR1 GTSNPN and CDR2 SVGIG (reference sequence). The CDR3 runs to 13 residues. This CDR3 is CACYSGSQYGYTF. CDR3 nucleotides: TGTGCCTGCTACTCGGGCTCGCAGTATGGCTACACCTTC.

This clone was counted once. Other DNA sequences in the sample encode the same CDR3. The CDR3 region is CASSVGGGTGELFF. DNA of the CDR3: TGTGCCAGCAGCGTAGGGGGTGGGACCGGGGAGCTGTTTTTT. The chain employs TRBV9 and TRBJ2-2; D uncertain. Germline CDR1 and CDR2: SGDLS and YYNGEE. The V gene lost 0 bases and the J gene lost 5 bases, with 8 bases spanning the gap. This CDR3 comprises 14 residues. Based on the CDR3 plus reference TRBV9 and TRBJ2-2, the full variable domain is DSGVTQTPKHLITATGQRVTLRCSPRSGDLSVYWYQQSLDQGLQFLIQYYNGEERAKGNILERFSAQQFPDLHSELNLSSLELGDSALYFCASSVGGGTGELFFGEGSRLTVL.

Comments on this clone: At the DNA level, this CDR3 is encoded by other sequences in the same sample as well. V is TRBV11-2 and J is TRBJ2-7; a possible D gene is TRBD2 (5 bases). CDR3 length: 14 residues. Germline V gene sequence: CDR1 SGHAT, CDR2 FQNNGV. The V gene lost 0 bases and the J gene lost 4 bases, with 10 bases spanning the gap. CDR3: CASSLDRRGYEQYF. CDR3 coding DNA: TGTGCCAGCAGCTTAGATCGCCGAGGGTACGAGCAGTACTTC.

V gene TRBV4-1 combines with J gene TRBJ2-7; 7 bases fit TRBD2. There are 16 residues in the CDR3. J was trimmed by 0 bases and V by 0 bases; bases with no gene match: 5. Germline V CDR1 and CDR2: MGHRA, YSYEKL. The CDR3 DNA reads as TGCGCCAGCAGCCAAGATCACCGCGGGAGCTCCTACGAGCAGTACTTC. Encoded protein: CASSQDHRGSSYEQYF.

V gene TRBV5-3 combines with J gene TRBJ2-1, with D perhaps given as TRBD1 or TRBD2 (5 bases each). TRBV5-3 is assigned to the ORF class and has an uncertain function. Trimming removed 4 bases from V and 4 bases from J, with 12 bases in between. The CDR3 sequence is 14 residues long. This CDR3 is CARSEGPEYNEQFF. CDR3 nucleotide sequence: TGTGCCAGAAGCGAGGGACCGGAGTACAATGAGCAGTTCTTC.

V is TRBV10-2 and J is TRBJ2-7; D unresolved. The CDR3 extends over 12 amino acids. Trimming removed 4 bases from V and 3 bases from J, with 7 bases in between. CDR1 is WSHSY and CDR2 is SAAADI in the germline V gene. The CDR3 nucleotides are TGCGCCAGCAGTGGAGCAGACTACGAGCAGTACTTC. This translates into CASSGADYEQYF.

The chain employs TRBV7-9 and TRBJ2-7; 10 positions agree with TRBD2. Germline-derived CDR1 and CDR2 are SEHNR and FQNEAQ (reference sequence). Trimming at V came to 5 bases and at J to 5 bases, leaving 6 bases not matched to a gene. The CDR3 covers 14 residues. The CDR3 sequence: CASSGLADRNEQYF. CDR3 nucleotide sequence: TGTGCCAGCAGCGGACTAGCGGACAGGAACGAGCAGTACTTC.

The chain combines TRBV19 with TRBJ2-2, with D hard to call. Trimming pared 5 bases from V and 1 base from J, leaving 8 bases between. Looked up from germline, CDR1 is LNHDA and CDR2 is SQIVND (reference sequence). The CDR3 sequence is 14 residues long. CDR3 nucleotide sequence: TGTGCCAGTAGTCTCAGCAGGAACACCGGGGAGCTGTTTTTT. Translating gives CASSLSRNTGELFF.

This chain joins TRBV13 and TRBJ1-1; tentatively, D is TRBD1 (5 bases). The germline V and J ends were trimmed by 4 bases and 0 bases, with 12 bases remaining between them. The CDR3 runs 15 residues. CDR1 is PRHDT and CDR2 is FYEKMQ in the germline V gene (reference sequence). Written as DNA, the CDR3 is TGTGCCAGCAGCTCGGGATGGGGGGTGAACACTGAAGCTTTCTTT. Its protein is CASSSGWGVNTEAFF.

The genes are TRBV20-1 and TRBJ2-5; D call uncertain. Germline V gene sequence: CDR1 DFQATT, CDR2 SNEGSKA (reference sequence). This CDR3 has 10 residues. V gave up 6 bases and J gave up 5 bases, with 7 bases separating them. The CDR3 nucleotides are TGCAGTGCCCGGGTGGAGACCCAGTACTTC. Amino acid sequence: CSARVETQYF.

This chain joins TRBV9 and TRBJ2-6; no definite D call. CDR3 length: 15 amino acids. Deletions cut 3 bases from V and 2 bases from J, with 9 bases between. The germline CDR1 and CDR2 sequences are SGDLS and YYNGEE. CDR3 coding DNA: TGTGCCAGCAGCGGGCCGCGGACTGGGGCCAACGTCCTGACTTTC. As protein: CASSGPRTGANVLTF. The whole variable domain, filled in from reference TRBV9 and TRBJ2-6, reads DSGVTQTPKHLITATGQRVTLRCSPRSGDLSVYWYQQSLDQGLQFLIQYYNGEERAKGNILERFSAQQFPDLHSELNLSSLELGDSALYFCASSGPRTGANVLTFGAGSRLTVL.

V usage is TRBV7-8 and J usage is TRBJ1-5; TRBD1 is a possible D gene (5 bases). V dropped 3 bases and J dropped 3 bases, with 18 bases sitting between them. The V gene's germline CDR1 is SGHVS and CDR2 FQNEAQ. This CDR3 is 17 amino acids long. CDR3 sequence reads: CASSLWATPGVNQPQHF. CDR3 nucleotides: TGTGCCAGCAGCTTGTGGGCGACCCCGGGGGTCAATCAGCCCCAGCATTTT.

The gene calls are TRBV6-1 and TRBJ2-7; D not resolved. This CDR3 comprises 13 residues. Germline-derived CDR1 and CDR2 are MNHNS and SASEGT. The V end lost 0 bases, the J end lost 6 bases, and 9 bases lay between the germline ends. The chain's CDR3 is CASSEALFSEQYF. CDR3 in DNA: TGTGCCAGCAGTGAAGCGCTTTTCTCCGAGCAGTACTTC.